These 21 T cell receptor beta chains were sequenced from one sample in a study of T cell changes during pregnancy in multiple sclerosis. Repertoires were generated with immunoSEQ multiplex PCR, while TCRdb's copy carries only in-frame clones and drops some. Of 70,000 to 95,000 clones listed, 90% to 95% are singletons. Here the sequenced sample was CD4+ T cells from peripheral blood mononuclear cells, taken in the second trimester of pregnancy. These receptors all come from a female donor with multiple sclerosis, enrolled in a pregnancy study.

The CDR3 loop reads CASSFSWRDTQYF. The CDR3 DNA sequence: TGTGCCAGCAGTTTTAGCTGGCGGGATACGCAGTATTTT. V is TRBV7-7 and J is TRBJ2-3; D gene unclear. This CDR3 contains 13 residues. V lost 6 bases, J lost 6 bases, and 13 bases lay in between. CDR1 is SSHAT and CDR2 is FNYEAQ in the germline V gene (reference sequence).

The chain recombines TRBV5-1 with TRBJ2-1, with a possible D match to TRBD2 (6 bases). The CDR3 consists of 14 residues. Germline loops: CDR1 SGHRS, CDR2 YFSETQ. Between the trimmed V and J ends, which lost 2 bases and 5 bases, there was a span of 11 bases. This CDR3 is CASSFLALDNEQFF. The CDR3 bases are TGCGCCAGCAGCTTCCTAGCGTTAGACAATGAGCAGTTCTTC.

This chain uses TRBV5-4 with TRBJ1-6, with TRBD1 matching over 11 bases. CDR1 and CDR2 from the germline V gene are SGHNT and YYREEE (reference sequence). With 7 bases clipped from V and 10 bases from J, the junction kept 7 bases outside the gene matches. The CDR3 is 14 amino acids. CDR3 in DNA: TGTGCCAGCCAGCCGGGACAGGGGGAGTCACCCCTCCACTTT. This gives the protein CASQPGQGESPLHF.

This sequence joins TRBV6-6 and TRBJ1-1, with D possibly TRBD1 on 6 matching bases. Germline V gene data show CDR1 as MNHNY and CDR2 as SVGAGI (reference sequence). The CDR3 contains 15 residues. V was cut by 6 bases and J by 10 bases, with 24 bases left in between. This chain's CDR3 is CASSLQGSAGGGAFF. The CDR3 coding sequence is TGTGCCAGCAGCCTGCAGGGGTCCGCAGGAGGCGGAGCTTTCTTT.

This rearrangement joins TRBV6-5 to TRBJ2-1, with D possibly TRBD2 on 6 matching bases. This CDR3 comprises 13 residues. In germline, CDR1 is MNHEY, CDR2 SVGAGI. V lost 7 bases and J 8 bases, leaving 15 bases between the germline ends. In DNA, the CDR3 is TGTGCCAGCATTAAACCTGGGGGGTATGAGCAGTTCTTC. It codes for CASIKPGGYEQFF.

V usage is TRBV7-6 and J usage is TRBJ2-3, with D perhaps TRBD2 (5 bases). V was clipped by 5 bases and J by 5 bases, with 14 bases between them. Per germline, CDR1 SGHVS and CDR2 FNYEAQ. The CDR3 extends over 14 amino acids. Here the CDR3 DNA reads TGTGCCAGCAGCAATTCAGGACGGGGAGATACGCAGTATTTT. Protein sequence: CASSNSGRGDTQYF. The variable domain in full, with the rest retrieved from reference TRBV7-6 and TRBJ2-3, is GAGVSQSPRYKVTKRGQDVALRCDPISGHVSLYWYRQALGQGPEFLTYFNYEAQQDKSGLPNDRFSAERPEGSISTLTIQRTEQRDSAMYRCASSNSGRGDTQYFGPGTRLTVL.

This clone was observed a handful of times. V and J are TRBV18 and TRBJ1-1, with 11 nucleotides matching TRBD1. The V segment lost 2 bases and the J segment 8 bases; nucleotides outside the gene matches: 1. From germline, CDR1 is KGHSH and CDR2 LQKENI. CDR3 length equals 13 residues. This CDR3 is CASSPGTGGEAFF. The CDR3 nucleotides are TGTGCCAGCTCACCAGGGACAGGGGGGGAAGCTTTCTTT.

V and J are TRBV11-2 and TRBJ1-1, with D possibly TRBD1 on 5 matching bases. Germline V lookup: CDR1 SGHAT, CDR2 FQNNGV. The CDR3 is 13 residues long. V lost 3 bases and J 6 bases, leaving 11 bases between the germline ends. CDR3 region: CASSLIAGAEAFF. The CDR3 nucleotides are TGTGCCAGCAGCTTGATAGCGGGGGCTGAAGCTTTCTTT.

The J gene is TRBJ2-2, the V gene TRBV5-4; TRBD2 matches at 9 bases. CDR1 is SGHNT and CDR2 is YYREEE in the germline V gene (reference sequence). This CDR3 spans 16 amino acids. Trimming removed 3 bases from V and 2 bases from J; junction bases left unmatched: 5. CDR3 protein: CASSSASGDNTGELFF. The CDR3 nucleotides read TGTGCCAGCAGCTCCGCTAGCGGGGACAACACCGGGGAGCTGTTTTTT.

V and J are TRBV11-2 and TRBJ2-1; possible D gene TRBD2, 5 bases. The germline V gene has CDR1 SGHAT and CDR2 FQNNGV. V was trimmed by 6 bases and J by 0 bases, leaving 15 bases between them. The CDR3 runs 16 residues. The CDR3 DNA reads TGTGCCAGCAGACGAATACGGGGTTCCTCCTACAATGAGCAGTTCTTC. Translating it yields CASRRIRGSSYNEQFF.

The chain combines TRBV7-9 with TRBJ1-5, with 9 bases matching TRBD1. The length of the CDR3 is 19 residues. Germline V CDR1 and CDR2: SEHNR, FQNEAQ (reference sequence). J lost 2 bases, V lost 5 bases, and 16 bases had no gene match. The CDR3 DNA is TGTGCCAGCAGCCCTAAGGCACAGGGGGCCTTTAGGGGCAATCAGCCCCAGCATTTT. Translation: CASSPKAQGAFRGNQPQHF.

This chain links TRBV5-4 with TRBJ2-5; 7 bases line up with TRBD2. The better agreement between TRBJ2-7 and the DNA end casts doubt on the J call. Germline V gene sequence: CDR1 SGHNT, CDR2 YYREEE (reference sequence). This CDR3 comprises 16 residues. The CDR3 is CASTTTPGTTSYEQYF. CDR3 nucleotide sequence: TGTGCCAGCACCACCACCCCCGGGACTACATCTTACGAGCAGTACTTC.

The chain carries TRBV5-1 and TRBJ1-1, with D hard to call. The CDR3 has 13 residues. Trimming cost V 0 bases and J 6 bases, with 9 bases left between them. Germline values: CDR1 SGHRS, CDR2 YFSETQ. The chain's CDR3 is CASSLGGPAEAFF. The CDR3 DNA is TGCGCCAGCAGCTTGGGCGGCCCAGCTGAAGCTTTCTTT.

This chain joins TRBV7-2 and TRBJ2-5, with 13 bases aligning to TRBD2. J gave up 4 bases and V 5 bases, and 7 bases lay outside the gene matches. The CDR3 has 16 amino acids. Germline lookup yields CDR1 SGHTA and CDR2 FQGNSA. The CDR3 region is CASSRPGLAGSETQYF. Written as DNA, the CDR3 is TGTGCCAGCAGCCGCCCGGGACTAGCGGGATCAGAGACCCAGTACTTC.

This chain uses TRBV6-1 with TRBJ2-5; TRBD2 matches 13 bases. Losses at the gene ends were 8 bases for V and 5 bases for J; bases not matched to a gene: 5. This CDR3 spans 14 amino acids. Germline loops: CDR1 MNHNS, CDR2 SASEGT. CDR3 coding DNA: TGTGCCAGCCGGACTAGCGGGAGTGGGGAGACCCAGTACTTC. It translates to CASRTSGSGETQYF.

The CDR3 DNA reads TGTGCCAGCAGTGCGGGTACAACTAATGAAAAACTGTTTTTT. Amino acid sequence: CASSAGTTNEKLFF. The chain is built from TRBV6-1 and TRBJ1-4; D is uncertain. V gave up 4 bases and J gave up 0 bases, with 6 bases separating them. The germline V gene encodes CDR1 MNHNS and CDR2 SASEGT. The CDR3 loop spans 14 amino acids.

CDR3 region: CASSSRQGAGANVLTF. CDR3 nucleotide sequence: TGTGCCAGCAGCTCGAGACAGGGGGCTGGGGCCAACGTCCTGACTTTC. This chain links TRBV7-2 with TRBJ2-6; 9 bases line up with TRBD1. The germline V gene has CDR1 SGHTA and CDR2 FQGNSA. J was trimmed by 2 bases and V by 4 bases; bases with no gene match: 3. This CDR3 is built from 16 residues.

V is TRBV2 and J is TRBJ1-6; 8 bases agree with TRBD1. CDR3 length equals 13 residues. V lost 8 bases and J lost 10; bases outside the gene matches: 7. Looked up from germline, CDR1 is SNHLY and CDR2 is FYNNEI. CDR3 bases: TGTGCCAGCGGCGGACAGGGAGGATCACCCCTCCACTTT. Its protein is CASGGQGGSPLHF.

V usage is TRBV19 and J usage is TRBJ1-6, with D possibly being TRBD1 (6 bases). V was shortened by 5 bases and J by 10 bases, with 12 bases between the two germline ends. The CDR3 spans 13 residues. The germline gives CDR1 LNHDA, CDR2 SQIVND (reference sequence). CDR3 nucleotides: TGTGCCAGTAGTGCCCGGGACAAATCACCCCTCCACTTT. It codes for CASSARDKSPLHF. Full variable domain (remainder filled in from reference TRBV19 and TRBJ1-6): DGGITQSPKYLFRKEGQNVTLSCEQNLNHDAMYWYRQDPGQGLRLIYYSQIVNDFQKGDIAEGYSVSREKKESFPLTVTSAQKNPTAFYLCASSARDKSPLHFGNGTRLTVT.

V usage is TRBV6-1 and J usage is TRBJ2-7; tentative D call: TRBD1 (5 bases). Germline CDR1 and CDR2: MNHNS and SASEGT. The CDR3 has 14 residues. With 2 bases removed from V and 3 bases from J, the gap between germline ends came to 11 bases. The CDR3 loop is CASSELGRYYEQYF. The CDR3 region has the DNA TGTGCCAGCAGTGAACTGGGGCGCTACTACGAGCAGTACTTC.

The rearrangement joins TRBV11-3 to TRBJ1-3; no definite D call. CDR3 length: 13 amino acids. V lost 4 bases, J lost 1 base, and 5 bases lay in between. The germline V gene encodes CDR1 SGHNT and CDR2 YENEEA. Here the CDR3 reads CASSSGSGNTIYF. The CDR3 bases are TGTGCCAGCAGCTCGGGGTCTGGAAACACCATATATTTT.